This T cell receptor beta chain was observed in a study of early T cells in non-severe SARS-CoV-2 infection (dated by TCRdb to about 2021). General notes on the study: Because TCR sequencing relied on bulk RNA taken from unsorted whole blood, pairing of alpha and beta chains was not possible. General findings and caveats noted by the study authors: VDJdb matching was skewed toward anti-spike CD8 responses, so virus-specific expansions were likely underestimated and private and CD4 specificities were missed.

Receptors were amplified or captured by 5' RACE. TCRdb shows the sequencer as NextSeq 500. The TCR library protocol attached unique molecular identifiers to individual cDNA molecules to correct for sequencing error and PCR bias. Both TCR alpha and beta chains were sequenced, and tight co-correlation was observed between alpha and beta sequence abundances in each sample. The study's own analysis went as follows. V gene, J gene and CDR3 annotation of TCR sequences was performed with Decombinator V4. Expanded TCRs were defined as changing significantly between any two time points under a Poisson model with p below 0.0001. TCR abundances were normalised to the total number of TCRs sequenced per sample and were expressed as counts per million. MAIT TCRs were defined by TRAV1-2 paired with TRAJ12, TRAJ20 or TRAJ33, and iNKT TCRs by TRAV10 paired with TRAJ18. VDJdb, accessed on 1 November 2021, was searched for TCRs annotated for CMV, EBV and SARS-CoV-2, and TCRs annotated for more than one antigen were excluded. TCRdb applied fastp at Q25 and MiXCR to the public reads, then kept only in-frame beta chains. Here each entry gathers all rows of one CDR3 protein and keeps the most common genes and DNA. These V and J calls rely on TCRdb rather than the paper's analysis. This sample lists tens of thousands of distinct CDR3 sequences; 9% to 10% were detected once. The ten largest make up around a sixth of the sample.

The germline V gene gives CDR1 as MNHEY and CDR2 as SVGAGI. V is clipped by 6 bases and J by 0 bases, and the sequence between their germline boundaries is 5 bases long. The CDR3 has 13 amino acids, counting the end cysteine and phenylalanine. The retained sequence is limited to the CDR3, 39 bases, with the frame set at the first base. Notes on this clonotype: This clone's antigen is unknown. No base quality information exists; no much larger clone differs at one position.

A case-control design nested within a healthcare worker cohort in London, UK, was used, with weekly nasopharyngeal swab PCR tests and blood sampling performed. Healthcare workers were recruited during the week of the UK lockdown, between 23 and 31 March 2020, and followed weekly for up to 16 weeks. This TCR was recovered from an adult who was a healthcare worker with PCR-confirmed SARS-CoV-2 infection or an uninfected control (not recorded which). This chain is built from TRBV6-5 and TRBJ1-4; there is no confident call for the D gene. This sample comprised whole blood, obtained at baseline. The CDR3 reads CASSSPTNEKLFF. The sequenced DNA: TGTGCCAGCAGCTCACCAACTAATGAAAAACTGTTTTTT.